The clone carrying this T cell receptor beta chain was seen many times. What it binds is not known. This CDR3 contains 13 residues. CDR1 SGHTA and CDR2 FQGNSA come from the germline V gene. Trimming removed 3 bases from V and 2 bases from J, with 4 bases in between. TCRdb re-analysed the reads in MiXCR, keeping a single row per CDR3 protein. Among about 740,000 distinct CDR3 sequences, about 30% were seen once, and the ten largest hold 15% to 20%. These data are taken from a study of T cell repertoires in cytomegalovirus infection. Overall study: HLA-B-restricted CMV epitopes that are well studied, plus recently identified HLA-C-restricted ones, were used by the study. Shared public TCR beta signatures pointed to both CMV infection and a matching HLA type.

Study findings and constraints: CMV carriers having the relevant HLA were flagged by cumulative public TCR beta family frequency. Ex vivo, HLA-C-restricted CMV-specific TCR beta clonotypes prevailed over the rest of the response.

This sequence originates from a human donor in good health (CMV status not recorded). Some clones in this sample may be carry-over from other donors' samples. The chain combines TRBV7-2 with TRBJ1-4; D not resolved. The material was cultured PBMCs, obtained from culture after CMV antigen stimulation. CDR3 loop: CASSFLTNEKLFF. Written as DNA, the CDR3 is TGTGCCAGCAGCTTTCTGACTAATGAAAAACTGTTTTTT.